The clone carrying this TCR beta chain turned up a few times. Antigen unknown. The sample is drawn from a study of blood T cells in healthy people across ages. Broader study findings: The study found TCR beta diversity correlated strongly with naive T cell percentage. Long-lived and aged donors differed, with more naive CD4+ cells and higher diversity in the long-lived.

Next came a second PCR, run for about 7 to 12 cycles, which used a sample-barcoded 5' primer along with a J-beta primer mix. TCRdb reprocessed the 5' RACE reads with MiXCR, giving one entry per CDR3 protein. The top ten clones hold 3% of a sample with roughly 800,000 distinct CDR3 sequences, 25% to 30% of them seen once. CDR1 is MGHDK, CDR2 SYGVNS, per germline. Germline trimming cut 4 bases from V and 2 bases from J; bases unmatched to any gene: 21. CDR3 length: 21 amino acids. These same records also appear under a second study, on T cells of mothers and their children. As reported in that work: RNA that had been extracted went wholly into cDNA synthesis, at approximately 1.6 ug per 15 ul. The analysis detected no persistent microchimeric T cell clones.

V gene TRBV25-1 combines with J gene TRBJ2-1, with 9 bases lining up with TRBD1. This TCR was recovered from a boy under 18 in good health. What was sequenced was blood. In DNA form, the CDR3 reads TGTGCCAGCAGTGGCCAACTGGTGGTCCGTTTGGACAGGGGCACCTACAATGAGCAGTTCTTC. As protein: CASSGQLVVRLDRGTYNEQFF.